This TCR beta chain came from a study of T cell responses to AZD1222 COVID-19 vaccine. Findings of the study overall: Clonal diversity may have been underestimated in mostly white British donors.

Clones were sequenced by immunoSEQ multiplex PCR, and TCRdb holds only the in-frame ones, with some missing. The profile shows 100,000 to 150,000 clones, about nine tenths of them singletons. This clone was detected only once. Its antigen is as yet unknown. This CDR3 contains 13 residues. V shed 1 base and J shed 8 bases, with 12 bases lying between them. Germline V CDR1 and CDR2: GTSNPN, SVGIG (reference sequence). The chain uses TRBV30 and TRBJ2-1; D possibly corresponds to TRBD1 (6 bases). The receptor's source is an adult in good health. This material consisted of peripheral blood, taken on day 0 of AZD1222 vaccination. CDR3 sequence (DNA): TGTGCCTGGAGTGCCGGGACACACTATGAGCAGTTCTTC. Encoded protein: CAWSAGTHYEQFF.